This TCR beta chain derives from a study of blood T cell repertoires in COVID-19. About the study: The United States, Italy and Spain supplied acute and convalescent COVID-19 samples. T cells, B-cell-depleted T cells, or PBMCs provided the cDNA or gDNA that served as material.

Sequencing was performed with immunoSEQ multiplex PCR; in TCRdb, only in-frame clones are kept and a portion is missing. This table holds 150,000 to 200,000 clones, around 84% found once. The recovered donors of Cohort 3 showed two negative PCRs, clearance, or symptom resolution. Trimming took 7 bases from V and 1 from J, leaving 10 bases between them. Looked up from germline, CDR1 is SNHLY and CDR2 is FYNNEI. The CDR3 has 14 residues. The TCR comes from a man in his forties or fifties who had recovered from COVID-19. The V gene is TRBV2, the J gene TRBJ2-2; D not certain. Sample: PBMCs or T cells enriched from blood (not recorded which). This chain's CDR3 is CASTISGNTGELFF. The CDR3 nucleotides are TGTGCCAGCACCATATCGGGGAACACCGGGGAGCTGTTTTTT.